The text below deals with one T cell receptor beta chain. Its specificity is not known. MiXCR was run by TCRdb on the 5' RACE reads, yielding one entry per CDR3 protein. The sample lists 550,000 to 800,000 distinct CDR3 sequences; just over 7% were seen once. The V and J ends lost 2 bases and 2 bases, in that order; junction bases with no gene match: 10. Germline V gene lookup returns CDR1 LGHNA and CDR2 YNFKEQ. The CDR3 runs 18 residues. The source of the sample is a study of identical twins. Study outcomes and limitations: Findings depended on cross-sectional statistics rather than tracking the same donors.

The data also belong to a second study, concerning yellow fever vaccine responses in identical twins.

The TCR was taken from a young woman in good health. This chain joins TRBV4-2 and TRBJ2-1; 9 bases are shared with TRBD2. Sequencing was carried out using PBMCs. CDR3 loop: CASSQRRTGTSPYNEQFF. The CDR3 DNA sequence: TGTGCCAGCAGCCAACGACGCACAGGGACTAGCCCCTACAATGAGCAGTTCTTC.